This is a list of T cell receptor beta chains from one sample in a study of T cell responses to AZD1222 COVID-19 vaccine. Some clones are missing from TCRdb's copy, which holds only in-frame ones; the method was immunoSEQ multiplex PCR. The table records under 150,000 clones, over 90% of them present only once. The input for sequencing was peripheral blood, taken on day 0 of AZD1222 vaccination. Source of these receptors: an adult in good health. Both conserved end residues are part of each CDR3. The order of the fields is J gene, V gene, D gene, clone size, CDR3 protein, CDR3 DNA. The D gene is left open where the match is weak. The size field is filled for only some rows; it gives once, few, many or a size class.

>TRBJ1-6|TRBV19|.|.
CASSLVLEGNSPLHF
TGTGCCAGTAGTCTTGTTCTCGAAGGAAATTCACCCCTCCACTTT
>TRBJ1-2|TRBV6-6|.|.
CASSSRAATNYGYTF
TGTGCCAGCAGTTCCAGGGCGGCTACTAACTATGGCTACACCTTC
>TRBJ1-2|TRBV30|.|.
CAWRVGGGPYGYTF
TGTGCCTGGAGAGTAGGGGGGGGCCCGTATGGCTACACCTTC
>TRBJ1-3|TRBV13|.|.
CASSLTGPGNTIYF
TGTGCCAGCAGCTTAACAGGGCCTGGAAACACCATATATTTT
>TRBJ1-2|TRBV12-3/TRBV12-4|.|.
CASSLPRGYGYTF
TGTGCCAGCAGTTTACCCCGGGGCTATGGCTACACCTTC
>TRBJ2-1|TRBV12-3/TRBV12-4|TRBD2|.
CASSGAGGLGQFF
TGTGCCAGCAGTGGCGCGGGGGGGCTGGGGCAGTTCTTC
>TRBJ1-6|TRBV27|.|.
CASSSTPDSSPLHF
TGTGCCAGCAGTTCGACACCGGACAGCTCACCCCTCCACTTT
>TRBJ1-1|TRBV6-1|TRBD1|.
CASSDPKRTGGRSEAFF
TGTGCCAGCAGTGATCCGAAACGGACAGGGGGGAGGTCTGAAGCTTTCTTT
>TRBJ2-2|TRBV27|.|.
CASRLELGELFF
TGTGCCAGCCGCCTGGAGCTCGGGGAGCTGTTTTTT
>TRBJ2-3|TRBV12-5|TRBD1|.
CASGTWTGSPDTQYF
TGTGCTAGTGGTACATGGACAGGGAGTCCAGATACGCAGTATTTT
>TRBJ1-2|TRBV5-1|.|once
CASSRGEGNYGYTF
TGCGCCAGCAGCCGAGGGGAAGGAAACTATGGCTACACCTTC
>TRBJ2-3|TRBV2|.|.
CASTQGMGTDTQYF
TGTGCCAGCACCCAGGGGATGGGCACAGATACGCAGTATTTT
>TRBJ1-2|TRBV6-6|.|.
CASTPNPDPGYTF
TGTGCCAGCACCCCAAATCCGGACCCTGGCTACACCTTC
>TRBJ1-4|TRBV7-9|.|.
CASSLVGEKLFF
TGTGCCAGCAGCTTAGTTGGTGAAAAACTGTTTTTT
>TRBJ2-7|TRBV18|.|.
CASSSRSEQYF
TGTGCCAGCTCATCCAGGTCCGAGCAGTACTTC
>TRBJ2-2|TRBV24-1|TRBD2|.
CATSDPSGGTAGELFF
TGTGCCACCAGTGACCCTAGCGGGGGCACGGCCGGGGAGCTGTTTTTT
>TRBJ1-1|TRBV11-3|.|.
CASSLGRNTEAFF
TGTGCCAGCAGCTTGGGCAGGAACACTGAAGCTTTCTTT
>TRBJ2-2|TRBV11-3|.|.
CASSVGGANTGELFF
TGTGCCAGCAGCGTAGGTGGGGCCAACACCGGGGAGCTGTTTTTT
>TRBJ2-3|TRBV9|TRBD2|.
CASSALSGGKQYF
TGTGCCAGCAGCGCCCTCAGCGGGGGTAAGCAGTATTTT
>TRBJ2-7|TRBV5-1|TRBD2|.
CASSFGPSGASYEQYF
TGCGCCAGCAGCTTTGGCCCTAGCGGGGCCTCATACGAGCAGTACTTC
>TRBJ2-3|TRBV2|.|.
CASKHRDNTDTQYF
TGTGCCAGCAAGCACAGGGACAACACAGATACGCAGTATTTT
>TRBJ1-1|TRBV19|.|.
CASSARTTRTEAFF
TGTGCCAGTAGTGCCCGCACTACAAGGACTGAAGCTTTCTTT
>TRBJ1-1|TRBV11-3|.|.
CASSLGGRSEAFF
TGTGCCAGCAGCTTAGGGGGGCGCTCTGAAGCTTTCTTT
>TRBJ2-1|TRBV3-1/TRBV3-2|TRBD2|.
CASSQDPGLGGEQFF
TGTGCCAGCAGCCAAGATCCGGGCCTCGGGGGGGAGCAGTTCTTC
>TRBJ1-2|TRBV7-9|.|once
CASSLDHGAGQGGYTF
TGTGCCAGCAGCTTAGATCATGGTGCAGGGCAAGGAGGCTACACCTTC
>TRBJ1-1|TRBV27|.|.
CAAAGNGNTEAFF
TGTGCCGCCGCGGGAAACGGTAACACTGAAGCTTTCTTT
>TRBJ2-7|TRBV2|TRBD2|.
CASRPTLTSGGVDF
TGTGCCAGCAGGCCGACCCTGACTAGCGGGGGAGTGGACTTC
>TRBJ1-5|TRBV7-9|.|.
CASSRQEGQPQHF
TGTGCCAGCAGCCGACAGGAGGGCCAGCCCCAGCATTTT
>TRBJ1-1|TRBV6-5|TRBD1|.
CASSSGRGLTEAFF
TGTGCCAGCAGTTCTGGCAGGGGGCTTACTGAAGCTTTCTTT
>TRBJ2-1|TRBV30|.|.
CAWSVQAENEQFF
TGTGCCTGGAGTGTACAAGCGGAAAATGAGCAGTTCTTC
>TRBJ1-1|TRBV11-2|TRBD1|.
CASSTRQGEVTGAFF
TGTGCCAGCAGCACTCGACAGGGGGAAGTTACGGGGGCTTTCTTT
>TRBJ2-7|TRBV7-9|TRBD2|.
CASSLGGLAAYEQYF
TGTGCCAGCAGCTTAGGGGGACTAGCTGCCTACGAGCAGTACTTC
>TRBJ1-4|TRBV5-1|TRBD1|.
CASAVLPIGQGNNEKLFF
TGCGCCAGCGCCGTACTACCCATAGGACAGGGGAATAATGAAAAACTGTTTTTT
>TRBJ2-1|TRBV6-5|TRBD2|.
CASSPPWGGIDEQFF
TGTGCCAGCAGCCCGCCCTGGGGGGGGATCGATGAGCAGTTCTTC
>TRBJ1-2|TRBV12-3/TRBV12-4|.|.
CASSLGAHRGYTF
TGTGCCAGCAGTTTAGGGGCGCATAGAGGCTACACCTTC
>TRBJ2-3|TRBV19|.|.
CASSIVSRTDTQYF
TGTGCCAGTAGTATAGTAAGCCGCACAGATACGCAGTATTTT
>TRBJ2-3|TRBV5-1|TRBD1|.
CASSSGDRGMWDTQYF
TGCGCCAGCAGCTCTGGGGACAGGGGGATGTGGGATACGCAGTATTTT
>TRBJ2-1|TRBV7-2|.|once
CASSAHQGGGGIYNEQFF
TGTGCCAGCAGCGCACACCAAGGGGGCGGGGGAATCTACAATGAGCAGTTCTTC
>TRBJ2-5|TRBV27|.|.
CASSFQGLAETQYF
TGTGCCAGCAGTTTTCAGGGACTCGCTGAGACCCAGTACTTC
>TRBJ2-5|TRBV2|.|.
CASSGPGPETQYF
TGTGCCAGCAGTGGCCCCGGCCCCGAGACCCAGTACTTC
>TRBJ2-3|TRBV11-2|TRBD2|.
CASTPSGGPTDTQYF
TGTGCCAGCACCCCTAGCGGGGGGCCGACAGATACGCAGTATTTT
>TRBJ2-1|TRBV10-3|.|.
CAISPGGTWGSNEQFF
TGTGCCATCAGCCCCGGGGGCACTTGGGGTAGCAATGAGCAGTTCTTC
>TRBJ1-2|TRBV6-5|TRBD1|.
CASSYNRGQGYTF
TGTGCCAGCAGTTACAACAGGGGGCAGGGCTACACCTTC
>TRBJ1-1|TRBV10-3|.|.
CAISESVGSNTEAFF
TGTGCCATCAGTGAGTCGGTCGGATCGAACACTGAAGCTTTCTTT
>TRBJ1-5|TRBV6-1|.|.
CASSEIIGQSYSNQPQHF
TGTGCCAGCAGTGAAATAATAGGACAGTCTTATAGCAATCAGCCCCAGCATTTT
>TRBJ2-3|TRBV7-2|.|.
CASRRVGTDTQYF
TGTGCCAGCAGGAGGGTCGGGACAGATACGCAGTATTTT
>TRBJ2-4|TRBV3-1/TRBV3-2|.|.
CASSQGGGALNIQYF
TGTGCCAGCAGCCAAGGAGGTGGGGCCCTAAACATTCAGTACTTC
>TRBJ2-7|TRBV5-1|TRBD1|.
CASSLGDRAISYEQYF
TGCGCCAGCAGCTTGGGGGACAGGGCCATTTCCTACGAGCAGTACTTC
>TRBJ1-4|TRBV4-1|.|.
CASSPSEGYNEKLFF
TGCGCCAGCAGCCCGTCGGAGGGATATAATGAAAAACTGTTTTTT
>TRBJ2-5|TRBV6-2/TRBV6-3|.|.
CASSYPVGGAAGETQYF
TGTGCCAGCAGTTACCCCGTGGGGGGGGCAGCGGGAGAGACCCAGTACTTC